This T cell receptor (beta chain) was sequenced in a study of blood T cells in healthy people across ages. Germline V gene sequence: CDR1 MGHRA, CDR2 YSYEKL. V dropped 0 bases and J dropped 14 bases, with 18 bases sitting between them. This CDR3 is 14 amino acids long. The authors ran a second PCR of roughly 6 to 11 cycles using a sample-barcoded 5' primer and a J-beta primer mix. TCRdb independently ran MiXCR on the 5' RACE reads; one entry per CDR3 protein. The table has roughly 800,000 distinct CDR3 sequences, 53% seen once. The chain carries TRBV4-1 and TRBJ2-3; D is ambiguous. Sequencing was performed on blood. The receptor's source is a man older than 75 in good health. CDR3 loop: CASSQEARARYAYF. As DNA, the CDR3 is TGCGCCAGCAGCCAAGAGGCTAGAGCCAGATACGCGTATTTT.